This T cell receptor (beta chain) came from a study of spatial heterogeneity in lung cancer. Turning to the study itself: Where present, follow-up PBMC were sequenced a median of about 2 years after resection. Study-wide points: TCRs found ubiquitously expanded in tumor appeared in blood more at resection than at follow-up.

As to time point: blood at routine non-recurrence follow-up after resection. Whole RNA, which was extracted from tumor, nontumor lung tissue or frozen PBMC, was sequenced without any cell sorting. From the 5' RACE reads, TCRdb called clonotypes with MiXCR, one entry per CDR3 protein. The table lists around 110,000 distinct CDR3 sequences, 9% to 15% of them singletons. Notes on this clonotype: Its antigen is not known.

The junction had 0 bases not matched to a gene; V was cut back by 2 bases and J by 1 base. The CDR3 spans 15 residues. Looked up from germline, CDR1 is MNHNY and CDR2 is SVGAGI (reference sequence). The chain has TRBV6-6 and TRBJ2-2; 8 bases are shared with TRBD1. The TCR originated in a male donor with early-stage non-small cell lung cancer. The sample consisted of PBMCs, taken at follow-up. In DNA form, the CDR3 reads TGTGCCAGCAGTTACGACAGGGGGAACACCGGGGAGCTGTTTTTT. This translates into CASSYDRGNTGELFF.